This is a list of T cell receptor beta chains from one sample in a study of shared clonotypes between healthy human individuals. Sequencing was performed with immunoSEQ multiplex PCR; in TCRdb, only in-frame clones are kept and a portion is missing. The sample has 1 million to 1.3 million clones; around 78% are singletons. Material for sequencing was memory CD4+ T cells from PBMCs. These TCRs come from a man younger than 35 in good health. Some clones in this sample may be carry-over from other donors' samples. Each CDR3 is given with its conserved first and last residue. The order of the fields is V gene, CDR3 protein.

TRBV7-3,CASSLIGGGTSGNNEQFF
TRBV9,CASSDTSQGYEQYF
TRBV5-1,CASSRSTGGNTEAFF
TRBV28,CASSFYPGEVAGGRGTDTQYF
TRBV6-4,CASSQGPSYGYTF
TRBV7-3,CASSLTFAEKSQYF
TRBV10-3,CATAEEDPRDTQYF
TRBV29-1,CSVDRGGYEQYF
TRBV14,CASSNRPGETQYF
TRBV10-3,CAISESSSTGGLSVTYNEQFF
TRBV5-4,CASSLRGGANGYTF
TRBV6-1,CASRDHRVDTEAFF
TRBV2,CASQRDWNEKLFF
TRBV2,CASRFRVRINETQYF
TRBV5-6,CASSLRSGSTDTQYF
TRBV7-8,CASSSPREGNTEAFF
TRBV27,CASRIDRGYEQYF
TRBV28,CASRRYGYTF
TRBV5-1,CASSLGWPATDTQYF
TRBV11-2,CASSLSRSYGYTF
TRBV15,CATSSSRTGNTEAFF
TRBV7-9,CASVRQAPNSAQYF
TRBV7-8,CASSEKSGRNTDTQYF
TRBV7-3,CASSLVGQNTEAFF
TRBV30,CAWSFRTGSEQYF
TRBV5-4,CASSATPPGGPGTGELFF
TRBV5-1,CASSLDPGGAGNEKLFF
TRBV18,CASSPVIELAGPNEQFF
TRBV27,CASSLLRDRGGYEQYF
TRBV7-2,CASSPRGTNTGELFF
TRBV7-8,CASSLSTKYSNQPQHF
TRBV4-1,CASSQDSVGNQPQHF
TRBV19,CASTPTAGTSYGYTF
TRBV4-3,CASSQAAIQYNEQFF
TRBV5-5,CASSPGQENTGELFF
TRBV5-1,CASSSGQGTHNEQFF
TRBV5-1,CASSPPGGETQYF
TRBV29-1,CSALRGDEQFF
TRBV28,CASSPGGNYEQYF
TRBV19,CASTQDRGGTEAFF
TRBV10-3,CAISEAGKRVQEQYF
TRBV7-2,CASSLFASGVNEQFF
TRBV28,CASTSDRAGNTIYF
TRBV28,CASSSGGADTQYF
TRBV18,CASSPPRGVVTEAFF
TRBV27,CASSPPRALAKNIQYF
TRBV6-1,CASSAPVAGEPQHF